The subject of this entry is one T cell receptor beta chain. This clone was picked up one time. What antigen it recognizes has not been identified. No qualities accompany the bases; no much larger clone lies one base away. This sample was taken from a study of T cell responses to AZD1222 COVID-19 vaccine (dated by TCRdb to the early 2020s). The study in broad terms: AZD1222 recipients given second doses at about 4 weeks or at about 12 weeks were pooled, since spike-specific TCR depth and breadth were not found to differ between the two schedules. TCR sequencing covered fewer than 250 trial participants: about 210 given two doses of AZD1222 and 26 given two doses of MenACWY control vaccine. Trial participants were enrolled by age into subgroups of 18-55, 56-69 and 70-plus years, and 148, 28 and 57 TCR-sequenced participants, respectively, were included in these subgroups.

The CDR3 regions of human TCRbeta chains were subjected to immunosequencing. Regarding the original processing steps: TCRs in the repertoires were compared against a reference library of SARS-CoV-2-specific TCRs that had been generated with the MIRA antigen-specificity platform. Breadth was defined as the fraction of unique TCRs that were SARS-CoV-2-associated. Depth was defined as the fraction of total T cells that were SARS-CoV-2-associated. Using the MIRA data, each spike-specific TCR was assigned both to the spike region to which the TCR was reactive and to a CD4 or CD8 class. Log10-transformed breadth and depth values were compared by one-way ANOVA with Sidak's multiple comparisons tests. TCRdb stores this immuneACCESS table with in-frame sequences only. Part of the clones is absent; in the studies checked, under half of the shortfall reflects unresolved V genes, and no reason is known for the rest. Clone size and the V and J calls come from that table; the DNA yielded D and trimming. Here the sample has about 120,000 clones; approximately 88% occur a single time. The ten largest clonotypes hold roughly 1.5% of the sample.

Broad study findings and their caveats: Spike-specific TCR breadth and depth rose significantly after two AZD1222 doses compared with day 0 and with MenACWY recipients. CD4 TCRs associated with the vaccine covered the entire spike protein, and the dominant responses were in regions 160-218 and 743-854. Most participants were white British and females outnumbered males, and the authors suggested that clonal diversity may have been underestimated. In the small 56-69-year group, the increase in depth fell short of significance, most likely because of low power. Nearly half of unique spike-specific TCRs reportedly recognized epitopes outside regions mutated in the B.1.351 and B.1.1.7 variants. Conclusions about previously exposed vaccinees are limited, since just five or six AZD1222 recipients were seropositive for SARS-CoV-2 at baseline. No day 14 peak-response samples were available, so repertoires were characterized only after the peak T cell response.

Per the publication, the time point label means: baseline before first vaccination. Vaccinee samples were obtained from the UK trials COV001 and COV002, which included a single-blind randomized controlled phase 2/3 trial of AZD1222 (ChAdOx1 nCoV-19) in healthy adults. For TCRbeta chain sequencing, PBMC samples from trial participants were taken at day 0 and at day 28 after the second dose. From the germline V gene (reference sequence), CDR1 is SEHNR and CDR2 is FQNEAQ. From the cysteine through the phenylalanine, the CDR3 covers 15 amino acids. Of all the DNA, just the CDR3 is kept, 45 bases in frame from base 1. The V and J ends are trimmed by 1 base and 0 bases, leaving 9 bases between them.

The sequence came from an adult in good health. The chain joins TRBV7-9 to TRBJ1-1; the D gene is perhaps TRBD1, from 5 matching bases. The sample in question was peripheral blood, obtained on day 0 of AZD1222 vaccination. The DNA reads TGTGCCAGCAGCTTAGTCCGGGGACTGAACACTGAAGCTTTCTTT. This codes for CASSLVRGLNTEAFF.